This is a list of T cell receptor beta chains from one sample in a study. TCRdb reprocessed the 5' RACE reads via MiXCR and lists one record per CDR3 protein. The table shows 50,000 to 65,000 distinct CDR3 sequences, with 25% to 35% occurring only once. Sample: tumor-infiltrating memory CD4+ T cells sorted from the breast tumor. These receptors were collected from a female donor with breast cancer. The CDR3 runs from the conserved cysteine through the conserved F or W. D genes are given only for firm matches. Only some rows state a clone size, as once, few, many or a class for expanded clones.

v_call	j_call	clone_size	d_call	cdr3_length	cdr3_nt	cdr3_aa
TRBV4-2	TRBJ2-1	few	TRBD2	15	TGTGCCAGCTCTCTGGGGGGGGAAGGAGACAATGAGCAGTTCTTC	CASSLGGEGDNEQFF
TRBV18	TRBJ1-1	.	.	12	TGTGCCAGCTCACCCTCTACCGGGGAAGCTTTCTTT	CASSPSTGEAFF
TRBV5-1	TRBJ1-1	.	.	15	TGCGCCAGCAGCCTGGACAGCTGGAGGTCCACTGAAGCTTTCTTT	CASSLDSWRSTEAFF
TRBV4-3	TRBJ2-5	few	TRBD2	20	TGCGCCAGCAGCCAAGAACCCGTTCGTGGGACTAGCGGGAGGAGGGAGACCCAGTACTTC	CASSQEPVRGTSGRRETQYF
TRBV5-5	TRBJ2-3	.	TRBD2	13	TGTGCCAGCAGCCCCGGGGGGGCAGATACGCAGTATTTT	CASSPGGADTQYF
TRBV5-1	TRBJ2-5	few	TRBD2	15	TGCGCCAGCAGCTTGACTAGCGGGACTGAAGAGACCCAGTACTTC	CASSLTSGTEETQYF
TRBV7-3	TRBJ2-2	.	TRBD2	14	TGTGCCAGCAGCTCTAGCGGGTTCACCGGGGAGCTGTTTTTT	CASSSSGFTGELFF
TRBV4-2	TRBJ2-7	few	TRBD1	15	TGTGCCAGCAGCCAAGTCGGACAGGGGACCTACGAGCAGTACTTC	CASSQVGQGTYEQYF
TRBV5-5	TRBJ1-2	.	TRBD1	15	TGTGCCAGCAGTGCTGACGCAGGGGGTGACTATGGCTACACCTTC	CASSADAGGDYGYTF
TRBV12-3/TRBV12-4	TRBJ1-2	.	TRBD1	15	TGTGCCAGCAGCCGAACCGGGACAGGGGACTATGGCTACACCTTC	CASSRTGTGDYGYTF
TRBV5-1	TRBJ2-1	.	TRBD1	17	TGCGCCAGCAGCTTGGATTTGGGACAGGGCCCCTACAATGAGCAGTTCTTC	CASSLDLGQGPYNEQFF
TRBV6-6	TRBJ1-2	few	.	12	TGTGCCAGCAGTGGACAGTCCGATGGCTACACCTTC	CASSGQSDGYTF
TRBV6-1	TRBJ1-1	.	.	13	TGTGCCAGCAGTCTGTCCCAATGGACTGAAGCTTTCTTT	CASSLSQWTEAFF
TRBV4-1	TRBJ2-5	.	.	15	TGCGCCAGCAGCCTGCACGGGACATCGCAAGAGACCCAGTACTTC	CASSLHGTSQETQYF
TRBV12-3/TRBV12-4	TRBJ2-4	.	.	14	TGTGCCAGCAGTCCATGGGGGCAGGGAAACATTCAGTACTTC	CASSPWGQGNIQYF
TRBV13	TRBJ2-1	.	.	13	TGTGCCAGCAGCCCGTACCCGGGTAATGAGCAGTTCTTC	CASSPYPGNEQFF
TRBV5-1	TRBJ2-1	.	.	13	TGCGCCAGCAGCTTGGGGACAGAGGGCGAAAAGTTCTTC	CASSLGTEGEKFF
TRBV24-1	TRBJ2-1	.	TRBD2	14	TGTGCCACCAGTGAGAGCGGGGACTGCAATGAGCAGTTCTTC	CATSESGDCNEQFF
TRBV7-3	TRBJ2-7	.	.	12	TGTGCCAGCAGCTCCGGGACAAGCGAGCAGTACTTC	CASSSGTSEQYF
TRBV4-3	TRBJ2-3	.	.	14	TGCGCCAGCAGCCAAGATGCCGGCACAGATACGCAGTATTTT	CASSQDAGTDTQYF
TRBV7-8	TRBJ2-7	.	TRBD1	15	TGTGCCAGCAGACCGGGACAGGGGGGCTCCTACGAGCAGTACTTC	CASRPGQGGSYEQYF
TRBV7-2	TRBJ2-3	few	TRBD2	16	TGTGCCAGCAGCTTAGTAGCGGGGGGGATGGGAGATACGCAGTATTTT	CASSLVAGGMGDTQYF
TRBV5-5	TRBJ2-3	few	TRBD1	15	TGTGCCAGCAGCTGGGAGGGACAGGGATCAGATACGCAGTATTTT	CASSWEGQGSDTQYF
TRBV7-6	TRBJ2-3	.	TRBD2	16	TGTGCCAGCAGCTTAGGCCTAGCGGGAGCGGGTGATACGCAGTATTTT	CASSLGLAGAGDTQYF
TRBV3-1	TRBJ2-1	.	.	14	TGTGCCAGCAGCCAAGAGGGTGGGCCGCATGAGCGGTTCTTC	CASSQEGGPHERFF
TRBV12-3/TRBV12-4	TRBJ2-7	few	TRBD2	15	TGTGCCAGCAGTTTTAGGCGGGAGTCTACCTACGAGCAGTACTTC	CASSFRRESTYEQYF
TRBV6-2/TRBV6-3	TRBJ1-2	.	.	11	TGTGCCAGCAGTGGGATGGGTGGCTGCACCTTC	CASSGMGGCTF
TRBV5-1	TRBJ1-1	few	.	14	TGCGCCAGCAGCTTGTCCGGAGTTGGTGGTGAAGCTTTCTTT	CASSLSGVGGEAFF
TRBV24-1	TRBJ1-2	few	.	14	TGTGCCACCAGTGACCAGACAGTTTTCTATGGCTACACCTTC	CATSDQTVFYGYTF
TRBV5-1	TRBJ2-1	.	TRBD1	14	TGCGCCAGCCGTCGGGACAGCTCCTACAATGAGCAGTTCTTC	CASRRDSSYNEQFF
TRBV6-6	TRBJ2-7	.	.	13	TGTGCCAGCAGTTCCTCCCCCCAGGGCGAGCAGTACTTC	CASSSSPQGEQYF
TRBV6-5	TRBJ1-6	.	.	13	TGTGCCACCTCGACTACTGAGGGTTCACCCCTCCACTTT	CATSTTEGSPLHF
TRBV6-5	TRBJ2-1	few	.	15	TGTGCCAGCAGGACGGGATCCCTTTCCTACAATGAGCAGTTCTTC	CASRTGSLSYNEQFF
TRBV5-1	TRBJ2-2	.	TRBD1	15	TGCGCCAGCACCCCCAGGGGGAGAACCACCGGGGAGCTGTTTTTT	CASTPRGRTTGELFF
TRBV20-1	TRBJ1-1	few	.	14	TGCAGTGCTAGAGCAAGGGGGAAGAGCACTGAAGCTTTCTTT	CSARARGKSTEAFF
TRBV7-9	TRBJ1-1	.	TRBD1	16	TGTGCCAGCAGCTACCCCCCGAGGCCCAGGGGGACTGAAGCTTTCTTT	CASSYPPRPRGTEAFF
TRBV27	TRBJ2-7	.	TRBD1	14	TGTGCCAGCAGGCTTGAAGGGACAGACAGCGAGCAGTACTTC	CASRLEGTDSEQYF
TRBV27	TRBJ1-6	few	TRBD1	14	TGTGCCAGCAGTTGGAGGGGGCTTAATTCACCCCTCCACTTT	CASSWRGLNSPLHF
TRBV6-1	TRBJ2-7	.	TRBD2	15	TGTGCCAGCAGTATTACTAGCGGGACTTACTACGAGCAGTACTTC	CASSITSGTYYEQYF
TRBV20-1	TRBJ1-4	.	.	15	TGCAGTGCCAGGGACGGCTTAGCAACTAATGAAAAACTGTTTTTT	CSARDGLATNEKLFF
TRBV28	TRBJ1-5	few	.	14	TGTGCCAGCAGTTTATGGGACAATAATCAGCCCCAGCATTTT	CASSLWDNNQPQHF
TRBV7-2	TRBJ1-6	few	.	17	TGTGCCAGCAGCTTAGGCCGGGTACAGGGAACTGATTCACCCCTCCACTTT	CASSLGRVQGTDSPLHF
TRBV12-3/TRBV12-4	TRBJ1-4	few	TRBD1	14	TGTGCCAGCAGGCCGACAGGGGGCATGGAAAAACTGTTTTTT	CASRPTGGMEKLFF
TRBV6-5	TRBJ1-1	many	TRBD1	15	TGTGCCAGCAGCCGCGGACAGGGGTCGGGCACTGAAGCTTTCTTT	CASSRGQGSGTEAFF
TRBV6-2/TRBV6-3	TRBJ1-2	.	.	13	TGTGCCAGCTCGGACAGTGAAGTTGATGGCTACACCTTC	CASSDSEVDGYTF
TRBV7-3	TRBJ2-1	.	.	15	TGTGCCAGCAGCCCGCCGGGAGACGAGTACAATGAGCAGTTCTTC	CASSPPGDEYNEQFF
TRBV5-5	TRBJ1-1	.	TRBD1	15	TGTGCCAGCAGCTCACTACAGGGGGCGGACACTGAAGCTTTCTTT	CASSSLQGADTEAFF